This T cell receptor (beta chain) came from a study of shared clonotypes between healthy human individuals. The study's findings and limits: Measured sharing among donors was expected to vary with sequencing depth.

Samples left unsorted employed 80 million to 95 million PBMCs for genomic DNA. As to this clone: Its antigen is undetermined.

The V and J ends lost 6 bases and 4 bases respectively, with 16 bases between them. CDR3 length equals 15 residues. Germline CDR1 SGHRS, CDR2 YFSETQ. Sequencing on ten immunoSEQ deep assay plates was performed for unsorted PBMC DNA. Assay: immunoSEQ multiplex PCR; the TCRdb copy retains only in-frame clones and omits some. The sample contains roughly 450,000 clones, 79% of which appear only once. This chain uses TRBV5-1 with TRBJ2-2; perhaps TRBD2 as D (7 bases). What was sequenced was PBMCs. The clonotype originates from a woman in her thirties or forties in good health. Some clones in this sample may be carry-over from other donors' samples. The CDR3 bases are TGCGCCAGCAACCCCGGGGGAGGGGGCACCGGGGAGCTGTTTTTT. It translates to CASNPGGGGTGELFF.